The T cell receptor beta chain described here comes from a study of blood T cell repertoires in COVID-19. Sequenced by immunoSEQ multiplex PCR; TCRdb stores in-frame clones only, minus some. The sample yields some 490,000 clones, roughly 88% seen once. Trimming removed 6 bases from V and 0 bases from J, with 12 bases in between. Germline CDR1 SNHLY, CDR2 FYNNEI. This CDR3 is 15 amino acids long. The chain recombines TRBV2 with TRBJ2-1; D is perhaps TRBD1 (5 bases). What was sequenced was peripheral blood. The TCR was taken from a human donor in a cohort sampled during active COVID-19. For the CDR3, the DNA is TGTGCCAGCAGGACCAGGGTACTCTCCTACAATGAGCAGTTCTTC. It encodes CASRTRVLSYNEQFF.